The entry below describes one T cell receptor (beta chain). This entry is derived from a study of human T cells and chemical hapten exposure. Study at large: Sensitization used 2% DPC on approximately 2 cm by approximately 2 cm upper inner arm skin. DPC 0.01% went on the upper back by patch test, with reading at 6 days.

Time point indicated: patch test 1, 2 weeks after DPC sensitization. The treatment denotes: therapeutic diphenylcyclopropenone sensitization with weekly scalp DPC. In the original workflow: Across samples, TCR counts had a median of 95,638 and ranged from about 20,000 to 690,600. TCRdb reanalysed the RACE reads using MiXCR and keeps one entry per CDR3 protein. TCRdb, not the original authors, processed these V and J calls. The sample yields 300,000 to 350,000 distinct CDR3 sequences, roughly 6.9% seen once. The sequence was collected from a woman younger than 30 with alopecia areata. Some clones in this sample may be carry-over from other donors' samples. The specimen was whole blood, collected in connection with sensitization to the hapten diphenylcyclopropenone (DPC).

The CDR3 region has the DNA TGTGCCAGCAGCCCTATCCGACAGGGGAGCACCGGGGAGCTGTTTTTT. Translating it yields CASSPIRQGSTGELFF. This rearrangement joins TRBV5-5 to TRBJ2-2; 8 nucleotides agree with TRBD1. The CDR3 is made up of 16 amino acids. Germline CDR1 and CDR2: SGHKS and YYEKEE (reference sequence). The ends lost 4 bases at V and 4 bases at J; junction bases unmatched: 9.